This TCR beta chain originates from a study of regulatory T cells in long-lasting Graves disease (dated by TCRdb to the early 2020s). Regarding the research as a whole: Persistent Graves' disease was defined as antithyroid drug treatment for over 5 years with persistently positive TSH receptor autoantibodies. Peripheral blood TCR sequencing and RNA sequencing compared persistent Graves' disease patients with newly diagnosed Graves' disease patients. The study was registered as a clinical trial and conducted in China. A total of around 35 samples underwent TCR sequencing: around 13 from persistent and roughly 20 from newly diagnosed Graves' disease patients. Persistent Graves' disease patients in the clinical cohort had taken antithyroid drugs for approximately 10 years on average. The study at large found these results: Compared with newly diagnosed patients, persistent Graves' disease patients had lower TCR Shannon entropy and fewer highly expanded clones, which suggests clonal expansion. Peripheral blood alone was examined, since thyroid tissue, which constituted the primary lesion, could not be accessed. TRBV28, TRBJ1-2 and TRBJ2-5 were preferentially used in persistent disease, while TRBV20-1 and TRBJ2-1 were favored in newly diagnosed disease. The authors noted that the small sample size was a limitation that may lower accuracy. A larger number of public clonotypes was shared among persistent patients (approximately 3,000) than among newly diagnosed patients (around 970). Sequencing and analysis were restricted to the TCR beta chain.

The library was prepared using multiplex PCR. The instrument was an Illumina HiSeq 4000. iRepertoire HTBI primers and Arm-PCR amplification of CDR3 regions were used to construct TCR beta libraries. Before sequencing, the PCR products went through gel purification. Under the source paper's analysis protocol: Across samples, 60 to 80 TRBV and 14 TRBJ segments were identified and used for gene usage analysis of CDR3 amino acid clonotypes. Filtered high-quality paired reads were merged into contigs using COPE and FqMerger. BLAST was used to align contigs to the IMGT TRBV, TRBD and TRBJ reference genes, and CDR3 was defined following IMGT. Any clonotype with a frequency above 0.1% was classified as a highly expanded clone. Shannon entropy served as the measure of repertoire diversity, while the Gini coefficient captured V-J evenness. Clonotypes shared by more than one individual were considered public. In TCRdb, the public reads were trimmed at Q25 with fastp and aligned with MiXCR, with productive beta chains retained. Rows with a matching CDR3 protein are joined into one entry that keeps the most common DNA and genes. It is TCRdb's table, rather than the study itself, that gives the V and J calls and clone size. This sample comprises around 300,000 distinct CDR3 sequences, around 21% of them detected only once. The ten largest account for roughly three fifths of the sample.

The time point label here, explained by the study, means: persistent/refractory GD, antithyroid drugs over 5 years with positive TRAb. For both TCR sequencing and RNA sequencing, RNA was extracted from PBMCs in TRIzol. Graves' disease was diagnosed according to American Thyroid Association guidelines. Patients were recruited from an endocrinology department in Xi'an, China. Each patient gave approximately 9.7 milliliters of peripheral blood, collected in an EDTA anticoagulant tube. Ficoll Paque Plus density gradient separation was used to isolate PBMCs, and no further T cell sorting was done. An Agilent 2100 Bioanalyzer and agarose gel were used to assess RNA quality, and a NanoDrop 2000 was used to measure RNA concentration. Regarding this clonotype: Its antigen has not been determined. Nothing much larger sits one base from this clone, and base qualities are not available.

CDR1 and CDR2 (SGHAT, FQNNGV) derive from the germline V gene. The CDR3 runs 16 residues from the cysteine to the phenylalanine. The CDR3 DNA has 48 bases and is translated from base 1. V drops 4 bases and J drops 0 bases, leaving 16 bases in between. Rearrangement joined TRBV11-2 to TRBJ2-7; tentative D gene TRBD2, with 7 bases matching. The input for sequencing was peripheral blood mononuclear cells (PBMCs), taken when the disease was refractory, from a patient treated with antithyroid drugs. This sequence originates from a female donor with Graves disease. CDR3 reads: CASSWGGSASSYEQYF. Here is the DNA: TGTGCCAGCAGCTGGGGGGGCAGCGCGAGCTCCTACGAGCAGTACTTC. Beyond the CDR3, the reference TRBV11-2 and TRBJ2-7 genes provide the residues; the full variable domain reads: EAGVAQSPRYKIIEKRQSVAFWCNPISGHATLYWYQQILGQGPKLLIQFQNNGVVDDSQLPKDRFSAERLKGVDSTLKIQPAKLEDSAVYLCASSWGGSASSYEQYFGPGTRLTVT.